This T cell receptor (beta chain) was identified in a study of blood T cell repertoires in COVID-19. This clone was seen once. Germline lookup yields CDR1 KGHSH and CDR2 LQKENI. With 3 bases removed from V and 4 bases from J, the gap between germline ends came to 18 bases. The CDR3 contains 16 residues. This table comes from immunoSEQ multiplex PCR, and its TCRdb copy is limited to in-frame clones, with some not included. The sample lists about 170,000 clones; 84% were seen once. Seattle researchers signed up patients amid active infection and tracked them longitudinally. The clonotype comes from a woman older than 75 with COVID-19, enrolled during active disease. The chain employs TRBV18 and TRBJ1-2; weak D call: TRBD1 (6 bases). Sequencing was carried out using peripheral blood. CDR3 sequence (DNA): TGTGCCAGCTCACCTCCGCCGGGACATCCCGGCTATGGCTACACCTTC. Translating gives CASSPPPGHPGYGYTF.